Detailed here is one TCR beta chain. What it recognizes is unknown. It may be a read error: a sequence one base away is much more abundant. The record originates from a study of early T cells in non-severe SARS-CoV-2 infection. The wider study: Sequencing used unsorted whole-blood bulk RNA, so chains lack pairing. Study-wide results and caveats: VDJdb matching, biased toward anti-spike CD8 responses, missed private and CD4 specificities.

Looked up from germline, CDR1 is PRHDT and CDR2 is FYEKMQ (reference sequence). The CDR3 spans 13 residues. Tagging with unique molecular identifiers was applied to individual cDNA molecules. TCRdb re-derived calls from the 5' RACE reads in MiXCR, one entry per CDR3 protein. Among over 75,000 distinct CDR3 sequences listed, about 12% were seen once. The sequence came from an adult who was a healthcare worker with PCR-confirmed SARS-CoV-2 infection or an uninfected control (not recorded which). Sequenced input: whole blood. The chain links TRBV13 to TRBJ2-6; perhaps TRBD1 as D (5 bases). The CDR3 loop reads CASAIAGANVMTF. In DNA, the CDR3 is TGTGCCAGCGCAATCGCTGGGGCCAACGTCATGACTTTC.